The entry that follows covers one T cell receptor beta chain sequence. Its antigen is still unknown. The data derive from a study of cytomegalovirus exposure and HLA in healthy donors. Points from the study as a whole: Common viral pathogens seemed to be connected with several of the most significant clusters, according to a later analysis. The study flagged about 150 TCR beta chains as cytomegalovirus-associated.

The CDR3 has 14 residues. V was trimmed by 4 bases and J by 7 bases, leaving 18 bases between them. Germline CDR1 SGDLS, CDR2 YYNGEE. A multiplex PCR was run with 60 Vbeta primers and 13 Jbeta primers. In the authors' workflow: Tens of millions of unique TCR beta chains, around 10 million of them shared, were counted by a later analysis. Method: immunoSEQ multiplex PCR; TCRdb's copy keeps in-frame clones and lacks some. V and J calls and clone size are as listed in that table; D and trimming were resolved from the DNA. Of 200,000 to 250,000 clones in the sample, about 74% were seen once. This TCR was sampled from a woman in her twenties or thirties in good health and CMV-seronegative. The J gene is TRBJ2-7, the V gene TRBV9; maybe TRBD2 (6 bases). Sequencing was carried out using PBMCs. The CDR3 spells CASSPADGAGEQYF. The CDR3, as DNA: TGTGCCAGCAGCCCGGCCGATGGGGCGGGAGAGCAGTACTTC.